This T cell receptor (beta chain) originates from a study of blood T cells in healthy people across ages. Regarding the study as a whole: Strong correlation linked observed beta diversity and percent naive T cells.

Next came a second PCR, run for about 6 to 12 cycles, which used a sample-barcoded 5' primer along with a J-beta primer mix. In TCRdb, the 5' RACE reads were re-called with MiXCR into one record per CDR3 protein. The table lists approximately 1.5 million distinct CDR3 sequences, about 32% of them singletons. Between the trimmed V and J ends, which lost 2 bases and 1 base, there was a span of 11 bases. The CDR3 runs to 15 residues. Germline V gene data show CDR1 as LNHDA and CDR2 as SQIVND (reference sequence). Comments on this clonotype: Its antigen remains unknown.

This receptor was identified in a woman aged 25-40 years in good health. The sequencing input was blood. The V call is TRBV19, the J call TRBJ1-1; D unresolved. DNA for the CDR3: TGTGCCAGTAGTATAAAAAGCACACCGAACACTGAAGCTTTCTTT. Translating it yields CASSIKSTPNTEAFF. Together with reference TRBV19 and TRBJ1-1, the CDR3 gives the full variable domain: DGGITQSPKYLFRKEGQNVTLSCEQNLNHDAMYWYRQDPGQGLRLIYYSQIVNDFQKGDIAEGYSVSREKKESFPLTVTSAQKNPTAFYLCASSIKSTPNTEAFFGQGTRLTVV.